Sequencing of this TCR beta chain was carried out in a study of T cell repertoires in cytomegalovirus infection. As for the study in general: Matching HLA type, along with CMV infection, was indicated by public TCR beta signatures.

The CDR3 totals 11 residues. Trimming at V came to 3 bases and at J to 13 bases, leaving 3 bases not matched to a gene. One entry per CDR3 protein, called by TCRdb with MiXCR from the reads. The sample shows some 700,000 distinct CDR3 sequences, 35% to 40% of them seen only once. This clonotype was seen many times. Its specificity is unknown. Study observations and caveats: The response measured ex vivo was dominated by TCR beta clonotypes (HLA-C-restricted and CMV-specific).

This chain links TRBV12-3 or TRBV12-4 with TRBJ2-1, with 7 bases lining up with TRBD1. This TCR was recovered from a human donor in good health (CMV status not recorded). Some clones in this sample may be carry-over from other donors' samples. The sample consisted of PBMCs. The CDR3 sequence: CASSFRQGQFF. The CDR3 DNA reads TGTGCCAGCAGTTTCAGACAGGGCCAGTTCTTC.